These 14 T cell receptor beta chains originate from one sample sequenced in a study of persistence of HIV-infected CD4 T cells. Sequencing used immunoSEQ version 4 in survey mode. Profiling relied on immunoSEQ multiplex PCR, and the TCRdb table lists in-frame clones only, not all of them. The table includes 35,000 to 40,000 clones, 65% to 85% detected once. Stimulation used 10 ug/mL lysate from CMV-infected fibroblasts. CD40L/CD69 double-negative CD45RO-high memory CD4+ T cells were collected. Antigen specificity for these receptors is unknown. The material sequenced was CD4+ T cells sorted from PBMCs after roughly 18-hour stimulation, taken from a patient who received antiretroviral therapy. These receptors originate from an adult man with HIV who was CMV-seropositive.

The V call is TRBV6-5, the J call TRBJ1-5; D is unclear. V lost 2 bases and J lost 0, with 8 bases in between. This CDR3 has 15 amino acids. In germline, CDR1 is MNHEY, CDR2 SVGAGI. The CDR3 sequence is CASSYNSDSNQPQHF. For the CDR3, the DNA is TGTGCCAGCAGTTACAACAGTGATAGCAATCAGCCCCAGCATTTT.

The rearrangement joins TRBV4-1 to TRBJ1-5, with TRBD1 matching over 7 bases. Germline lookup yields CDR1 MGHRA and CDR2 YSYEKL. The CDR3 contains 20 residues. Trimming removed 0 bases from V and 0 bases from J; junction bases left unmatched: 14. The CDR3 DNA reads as TGCGCCAGCAGCCAAGATCCGTACAGGGGACCCAAGAATAGCAATCAGCCCCAGCATTTT. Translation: CASSQDPYRGPKNSNQPQHF.

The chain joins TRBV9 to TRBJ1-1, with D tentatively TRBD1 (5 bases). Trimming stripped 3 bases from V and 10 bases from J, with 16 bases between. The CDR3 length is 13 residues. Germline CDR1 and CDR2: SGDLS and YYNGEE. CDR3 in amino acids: CASSAAPGSLAFF. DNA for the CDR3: TGTGCCAGCAGCGCCGCCCCAGGGTCGTTAGCTTTCTTT.

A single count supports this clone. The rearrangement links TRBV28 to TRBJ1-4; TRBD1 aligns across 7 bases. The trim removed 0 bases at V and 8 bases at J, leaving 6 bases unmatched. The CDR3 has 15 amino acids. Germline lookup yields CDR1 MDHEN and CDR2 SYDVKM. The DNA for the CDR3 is TGTGCCAGCAGTTTATGGGGGGGGACAGCCGAAAAACTGTTTTTT. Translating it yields CASSLWGGTAEKLFF. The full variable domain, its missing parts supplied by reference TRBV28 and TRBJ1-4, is DVKVTQSSRYLVKRTGEKVFLECVQDMDHENMFWYRQDPGLGLRLIYFSYDVKMKEKGDIPEGYSVSREKKERFSLILESASTNQTSMYLCASSLWGGTAEKLFFGSGTQLSVL.

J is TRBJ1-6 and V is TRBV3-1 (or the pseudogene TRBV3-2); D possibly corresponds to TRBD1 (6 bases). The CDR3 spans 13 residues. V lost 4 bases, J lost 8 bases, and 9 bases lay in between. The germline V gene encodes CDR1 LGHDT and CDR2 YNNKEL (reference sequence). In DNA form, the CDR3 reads TGTGCCAGCAGCCCCCGGACAGATTCACCCCTCCACTTT. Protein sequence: CASSPRTDSPLHF.

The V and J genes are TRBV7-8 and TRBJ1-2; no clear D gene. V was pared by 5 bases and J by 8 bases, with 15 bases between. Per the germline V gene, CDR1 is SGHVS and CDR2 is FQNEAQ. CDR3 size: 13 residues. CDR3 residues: CASSPGPQWGYTF. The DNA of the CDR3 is TGTGCCAGCAGCCCCGGCCCCCAGTGGGGCTACACCTTC.

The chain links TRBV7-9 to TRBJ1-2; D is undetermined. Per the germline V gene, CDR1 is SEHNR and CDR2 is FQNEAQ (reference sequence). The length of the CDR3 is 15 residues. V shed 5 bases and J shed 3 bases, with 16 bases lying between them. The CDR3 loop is CASSGRRAADYGYTF. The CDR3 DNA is TGTGCCAGCAGCGGTCGAAGAGCAGCGGACTATGGCTACACCTTC.

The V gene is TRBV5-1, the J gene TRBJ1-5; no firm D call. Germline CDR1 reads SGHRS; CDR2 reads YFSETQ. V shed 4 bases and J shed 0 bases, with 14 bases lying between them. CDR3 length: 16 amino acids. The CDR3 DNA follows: TGCGCCAGCAGCCTCTCTGGAGATCTTAGCAATCAGCCCCAGCATTTT. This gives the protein CASSLSGDLSNQPQHF.

CDR3 region: CASRRDPSWGYTF. CDR3 DNA sequence: TGTGCCAGCAGACGAGACCCTTCCTGGGGCTACACCTTC. The V and J genes are TRBV7-9 and TRBJ1-2; D is unclear. V gave up 6 bases and J gave up 8 bases, with 16 bases separating them. CDR3 size: 13 residues. Germline V gene data show CDR1 as SEHNR and CDR2 as FQNEAQ (reference sequence).

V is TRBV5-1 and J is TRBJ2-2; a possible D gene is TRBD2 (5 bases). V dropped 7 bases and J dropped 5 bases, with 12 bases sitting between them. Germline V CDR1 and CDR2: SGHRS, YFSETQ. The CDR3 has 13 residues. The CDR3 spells CASFPGLTGELFF. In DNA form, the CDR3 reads TGCGCCAGCTTCCCGGGGTTAACCGGGGAGCTGTTTTTT. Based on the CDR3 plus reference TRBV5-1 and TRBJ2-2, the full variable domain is KAGVTQTPRYLIKTRGQQVTLSCSPISGHRSVSWYQQTPGQGLQFLFEYFSETQRNKGNFPGRFSGRQFSNSRSEMNVSTLELGDSALYLCASFPGLTGELFFGEGSRLTVL.

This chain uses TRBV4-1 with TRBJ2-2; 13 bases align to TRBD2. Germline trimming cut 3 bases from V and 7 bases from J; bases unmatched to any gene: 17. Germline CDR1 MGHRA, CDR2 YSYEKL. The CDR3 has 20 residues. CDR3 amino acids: CASSQSMLVTSGGAGGELFF. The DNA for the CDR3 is TGCGCCAGCAGCCAGAGCATGCTCGTAACTAGCGGGGGGGCAGGCGGGGAGCTGTTTTTT.

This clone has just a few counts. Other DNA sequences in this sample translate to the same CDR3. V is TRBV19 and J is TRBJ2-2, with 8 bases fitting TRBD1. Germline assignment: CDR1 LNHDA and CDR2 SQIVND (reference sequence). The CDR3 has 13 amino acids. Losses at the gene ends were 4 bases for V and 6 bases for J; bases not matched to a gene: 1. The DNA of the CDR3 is TGTGCCAGTAGTACACAGGGGGCCGGGGAGCTGTTTTTT. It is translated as CASSTQGAGELFF. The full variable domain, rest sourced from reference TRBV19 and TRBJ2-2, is DGGITQSPKYLFRKEGQNVTLSCEQNLNHDAMYWYRQDPGQGLRLIYYSQIVNDFQKGDIAEGYSVSREKKESFPLTVTSAQKNPTAFYLCASSTQGAGELFFGEGSRLTVL.

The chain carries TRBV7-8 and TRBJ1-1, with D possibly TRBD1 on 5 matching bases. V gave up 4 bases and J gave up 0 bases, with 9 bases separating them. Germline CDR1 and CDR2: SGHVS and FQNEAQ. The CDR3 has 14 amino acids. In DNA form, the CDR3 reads TGTGCCAGCAGCTGGGGGTACATGAACACTGAAGCTTTCTTT. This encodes CASSWGYMNTEAFF.

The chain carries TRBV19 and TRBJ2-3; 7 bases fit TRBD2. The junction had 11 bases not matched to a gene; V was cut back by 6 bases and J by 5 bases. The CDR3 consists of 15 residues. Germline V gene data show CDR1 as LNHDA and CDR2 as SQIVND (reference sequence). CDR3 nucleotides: TGTGCCAGTAGCCCCCCGGGGGGAGGATTAGATACGCAGTATTTT. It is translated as CASSPPGGGLDTQYF.